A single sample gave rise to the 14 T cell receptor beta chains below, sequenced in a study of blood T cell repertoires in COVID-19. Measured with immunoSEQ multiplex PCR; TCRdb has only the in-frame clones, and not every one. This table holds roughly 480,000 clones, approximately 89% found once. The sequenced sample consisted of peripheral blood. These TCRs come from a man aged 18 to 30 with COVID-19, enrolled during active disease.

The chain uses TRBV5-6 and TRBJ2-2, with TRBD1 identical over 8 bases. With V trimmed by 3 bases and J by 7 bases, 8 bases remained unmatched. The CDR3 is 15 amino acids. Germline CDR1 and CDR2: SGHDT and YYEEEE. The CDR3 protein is CASSSGQGLIGELFF. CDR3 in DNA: TGTGCCAGCAGCTCAGGACAGGGCTTGATCGGGGAGCTGTTTTTT.

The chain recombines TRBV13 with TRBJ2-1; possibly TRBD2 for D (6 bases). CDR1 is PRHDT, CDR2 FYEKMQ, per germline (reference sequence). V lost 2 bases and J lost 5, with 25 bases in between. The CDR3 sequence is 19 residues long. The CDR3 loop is CASSLSGRGGTRYNNEQFF. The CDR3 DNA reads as TGTGCCAGCAGCTTATCGGGGCGGGGAGGTACTCGCTATAACAATGAGCAGTTCTTC.

CDR3 sequence (DNA): TGTGCCAGCAGCCCTAGTCGGGGGGGCGGCAGGAATCAGCCCCAGCATTTT. Translation: CASSPSRGGGRNQPQHF. The chain uses TRBV11-2 and TRBJ1-5; TRBD1 might be the D (6 bases). The CDR3 extends over 17 amino acids. Trimming shortened V by 5 bases and J by 4 bases, and 21 bases separated the two germline ends. Germline V gene sequence: CDR1 SGHAT, CDR2 FQNNGV.

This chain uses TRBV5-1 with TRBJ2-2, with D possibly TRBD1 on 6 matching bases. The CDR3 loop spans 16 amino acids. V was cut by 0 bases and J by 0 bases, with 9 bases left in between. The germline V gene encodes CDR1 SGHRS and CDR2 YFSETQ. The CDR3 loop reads CASSLDGGANTGELFF. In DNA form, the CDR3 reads TGCGCCAGCAGCTTGGATGGGGGCGCGAACACCGGGGAGCTGTTTTTT.

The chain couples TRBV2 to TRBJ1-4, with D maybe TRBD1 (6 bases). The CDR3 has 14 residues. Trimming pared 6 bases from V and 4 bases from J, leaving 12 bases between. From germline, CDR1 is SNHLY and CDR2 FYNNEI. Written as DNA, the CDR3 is TGTGCCAGCAGATTATTGGACAGTAATGAAAAACTGTTTTTT. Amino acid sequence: CASRLLDSNEKLFF.

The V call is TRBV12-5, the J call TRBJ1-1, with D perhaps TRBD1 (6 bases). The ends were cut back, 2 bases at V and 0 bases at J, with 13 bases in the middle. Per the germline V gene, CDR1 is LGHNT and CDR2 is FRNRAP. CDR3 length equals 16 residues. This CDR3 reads CASGLSPRGVNTEAFF. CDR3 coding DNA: TGTGCTAGTGGTTTGAGCCCCAGGGGCGTGAACACTGAAGCTTTCTTT.

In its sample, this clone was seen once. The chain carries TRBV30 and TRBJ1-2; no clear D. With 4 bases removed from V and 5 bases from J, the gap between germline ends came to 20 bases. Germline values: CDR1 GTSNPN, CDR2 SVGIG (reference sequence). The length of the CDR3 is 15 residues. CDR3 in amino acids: CAWTAPLRTEYGYTF. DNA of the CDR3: TGTGCCTGGACCGCCCCCCTTCGGACTGAGTATGGCTACACCTTC.

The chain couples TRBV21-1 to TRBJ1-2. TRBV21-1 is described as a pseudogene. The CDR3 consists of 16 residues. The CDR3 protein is CASSKARGRASNGYTF. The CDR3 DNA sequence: TGTGCCAGCAGCAAAGCGCGGGGCAGGGCTTCGAATGGCTACACCTTC.

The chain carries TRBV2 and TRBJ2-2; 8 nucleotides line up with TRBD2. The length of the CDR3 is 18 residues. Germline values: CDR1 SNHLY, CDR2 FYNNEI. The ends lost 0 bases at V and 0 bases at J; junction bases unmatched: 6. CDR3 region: CASSEAILAGTNTGELFF. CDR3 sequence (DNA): TGTGCCAGCAGTGAAGCTATCTTAGCGGGGACGAACACCGGGGAGCTGTTTTTT.

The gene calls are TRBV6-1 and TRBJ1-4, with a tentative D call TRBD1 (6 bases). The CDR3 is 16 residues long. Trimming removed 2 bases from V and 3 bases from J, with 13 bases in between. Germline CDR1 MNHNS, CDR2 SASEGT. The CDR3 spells CASSEWLGGSNEKLFF. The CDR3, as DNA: TGTGCCAGCAGTGAATGGTTAGGGGGTTCTAATGAAAAACTGTTTTTT.

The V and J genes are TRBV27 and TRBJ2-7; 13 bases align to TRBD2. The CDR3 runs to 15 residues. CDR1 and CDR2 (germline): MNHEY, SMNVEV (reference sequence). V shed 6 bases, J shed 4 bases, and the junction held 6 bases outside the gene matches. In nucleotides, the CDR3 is TGTGCCAGCAGGGCACTAGCGGGAGGGCGGTACGAGCAGTACTTC. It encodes CASRALAGGRYEQYF.

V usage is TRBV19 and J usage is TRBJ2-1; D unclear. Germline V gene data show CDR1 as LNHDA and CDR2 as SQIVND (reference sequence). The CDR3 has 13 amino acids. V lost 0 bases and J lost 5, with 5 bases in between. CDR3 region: CASSIDLDNEQFF. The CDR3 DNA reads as TGTGCCAGTAGTATAGATCTAGACAATGAGCAGTTCTTC.

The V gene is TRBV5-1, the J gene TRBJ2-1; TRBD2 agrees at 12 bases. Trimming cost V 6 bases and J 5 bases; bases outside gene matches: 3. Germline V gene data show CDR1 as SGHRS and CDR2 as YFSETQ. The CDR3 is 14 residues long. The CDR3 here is CASTLAGGNNEQFF. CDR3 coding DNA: TGCGCCAGCACCCTAGCGGGGGGGAACAATGAGCAGTTCTTC.

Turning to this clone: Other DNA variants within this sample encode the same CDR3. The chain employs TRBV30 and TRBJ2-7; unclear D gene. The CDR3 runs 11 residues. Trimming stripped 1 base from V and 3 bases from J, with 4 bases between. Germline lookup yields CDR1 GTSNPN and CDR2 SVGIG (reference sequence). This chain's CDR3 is CAWSGGYEQYF. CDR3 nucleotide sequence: TGTGCCTGGAGTGGCGGCTACGAGCAGTACTTC. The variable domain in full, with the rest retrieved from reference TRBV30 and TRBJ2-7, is SQTIHQWPATLVQPVGSPLSLECTVEGTSNPNLYWYRQAAGRGLQLLFYSVGIGQISSEVPQNLSASRPQDRQFILSSKKLLLSDSGFYLCAWSGGYEQYFGPGTRLTVT.